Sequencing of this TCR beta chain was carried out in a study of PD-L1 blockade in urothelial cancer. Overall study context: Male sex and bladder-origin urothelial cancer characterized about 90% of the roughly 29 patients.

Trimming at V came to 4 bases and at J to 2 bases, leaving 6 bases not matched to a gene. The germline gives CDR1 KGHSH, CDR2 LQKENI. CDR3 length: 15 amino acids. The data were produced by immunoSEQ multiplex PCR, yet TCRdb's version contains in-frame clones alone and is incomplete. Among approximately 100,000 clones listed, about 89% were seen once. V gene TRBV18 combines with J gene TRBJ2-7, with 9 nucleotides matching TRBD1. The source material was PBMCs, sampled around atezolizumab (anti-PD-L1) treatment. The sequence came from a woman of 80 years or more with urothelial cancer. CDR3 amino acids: CASSLGQGRTYEQYF. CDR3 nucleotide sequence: TGTGCCAGCTCACTGGGACAGGGCAGAACCTACGAGCAGTACTTC.